Following are 21 T cell receptor beta chains from one sample sequenced in a study of cytomegalovirus exposure and HLA in healthy donors (dated by TCRdb to 2016 to 2017). The library was generated by the immunoSEQ multiplex PCR assay. The multiplex PCR relied on a mix of 60 forward primers for TCR Vbeta segments and 13 reverse primers for TCR Jbeta segments. Sourced from immuneACCESS, this table was stored by TCRdb with only in-frame sequences that have V and J called. A share of the clones is absent; for the studies checked, an unresolved V gene accounts for under half, and the remainder has no known explanation. Counted in this sample were fewer than 120,000 clones; around 80% of them appeared once. The top ten constitute about an eighth of the sample. Sequenced material: PBMCs. The receptor source for this set is a man aged 25 to 40 in good health and CMV-seropositive.

The CDR3 DNA is TGTGCCAGCAGTTTTGCGGAGAACACTGAAGCTTTCTTT. It specifies CASSFAENTEAFF. V gene TRBV28 combines with J gene TRBJ1-1; the D is unclear. V lost 3 bases and J lost 1, with 6 bases in between. In germline, CDR1 is MDHEN, CDR2 SYDVKM. CDR3 length: 13 residues.

V is TRBV27 and J is TRBJ2-1, with D possibly being TRBD2 (7 bases). CDR1 and CDR2 (germline): MNHEY, SMNVEV (reference sequence). The CDR3 runs to 16 residues. Trimming shortened V by 5 bases and J by 5 bases, and 19 bases separated the two germline ends. DNA for the CDR3: TGTGCCAGCAGTGGGAGGGCAGGGGCTTATAACAATGAGCAGTTCTTC. Protein sequence: CASSGRAGAYNNEQFF.

The chain carries TRBV19 and TRBJ1-4; possibly TRBD1 for D (6 bases). V was trimmed by 5 bases and J by 6 bases, leaving 13 bases between them. The CDR3 spans 14 residues. The germline gives CDR1 LNHDA, CDR2 SQIVND (reference sequence). CDR3 sequence: CASSFGTPYEKLFF. The CDR3 DNA follows: TGTGCCAGTAGTTTCGGGACACCTTATGAAAAACTGTTTTTT.

The chain recombines TRBV5-6 with TRBJ2-3; D uncertain. Germline loops: CDR1 SGHDT, CDR2 YYEEEE. There are 13 residues in the CDR3. V lost 0 bases and J 3 bases, leaving 5 bases between the germline ends. DNA of the CDR3: TGTGCCAGCAGCTTGGGCAGGACAGATACGCAGTATTTT. Its protein product is CASSLGRTDTQYF.

This clone was detected only a few times. This chain links TRBV28 with TRBJ2-7; D remains unclear. CDR1 and CDR2 from the germline V gene are MDHEN and SYDVKM. The V and J ends lost 3 bases and 2 bases respectively, with 26 bases between them. The CDR3 consists of 19 residues. CDR3 coding DNA: TGTGCCAGCAGTTTCGCTAGGCCACGGGTCATGATGCGCCCCTACGAGCAGTACTTC. Translated, it gives CASSFARPRVMMRPYEQYF. Using reference TRBV28 and TRBJ2-7 for the parts outside the CDR3, the full variable domain is DVKVTQSSRYLVKRTGEKVFLECVQDMDHENMFWYRQDPGLGLRLIYFSYDVKMKEKGDIPEGYSVSREKKERFSLILESASTNQTSMYLCASSFARPRVMMRPYEQYFGPGTRLTVT.

The gene calls are TRBV28 and TRBJ2-5, with 9 bases identical to TRBD1. The better agreement between TRBJ2-7 and the DNA end casts doubt on the J call. This CDR3 region has 16 residues. Looked up from germline, CDR1 is MDHEN and CDR2 is SYDVKM. The CDR3 sequence is CASSAPPGQGYYEQYF. The CDR3 nucleotides read TGTGCCAGCAGTGCCCCCCCGGGACAGGGTTACTACGAGCAGTACTTC.

This clone occurred a few times. The DNA of the CDR3 is TGTGCCAGCAGCTTAGGGGCGGGGGGATCCTACAATGAGCAGTTCTTC. The encoded protein is CASSLGAGGSYNEQFF. The V and J genes are TRBV7-9 and TRBJ2-1, with 8 bases that match TRBD2. V shed 1 base, J shed 1 base, and the junction held 3 bases outside the gene matches. The CDR3 has 16 residues. Per germline, CDR1 SEHNR and CDR2 FQNEAQ (reference sequence).

The rearrangement uses TRBV14 and TRBJ1-6; 7 positions match TRBD1. Germline V CDR1 and CDR2: SGHDN, FVKESK. The CDR3 sequence is 15 residues long. Unmatched junction bases numbered 8, after V lost 5 bases and J lost 7 bases. DNA of the CDR3: TGTGCCAGCAGCATTCGACAGGGCCGAAATTCACCCCTCCACTTT. This translates into CASSIRQGRNSPLHF. Supplemented by reference TRBV14 and TRBJ1-6, the full variable domain reads EAGVTQFPSHSVIEKGQTVTLRCDPISGHDNLYWYRRVMGKEIKFLLHFVKESKQDESGMPNNRFLAERTGGTYSTLKVQPAELEDSGVYFCASSIRQGRNSPLHFGNGTRLTVT.

V usage is TRBV6-1 and J usage is TRBJ2-7; D not resolved. The CDR3 spans 13 residues. Germline V lookup: CDR1 MNHNS, CDR2 SASEGT. Trimming stripped 0 bases from V and 4 bases from J, with 7 bases between. For the CDR3, the DNA is TGTGCCAGCAGTGAAGCGCTAGGTTACGAGCAGTACTTC. Amino acid sequence: CASSEALGYEQYF.

This clone was detected once. The V gene is TRBV2, the J gene TRBJ2-4; the D gene is possibly TRBD2 (6 bases). This CDR3 comprises 16 residues. The V gene lost 6 bases and the J gene lost 3 bases, with 18 bases spanning the gap. Germline lookup yields CDR1 SNHLY and CDR2 FYNNEI. The CDR3 region is CASRARGGWDKNIQYF. CDR3 DNA: TGTGCCAGCAGAGCCCGGGGAGGATGGGACAAAAACATTCAGTACTTC.

The chain uses TRBV10-3 and TRBJ1-3, with 12 bases aligning to TRBD1. Germline V CDR1 and CDR2: ENHRY, SYGVKD. V trimming: 5 bases; J trimming: 6 bases; junction bases outside the gene matches: 2. The CDR3 runs 14 residues. The CDR3 DNA reads as TGTGCCATCAGTCTGGGACAGGGGGCAAACACCATATATTTT. Amino acid sequence: CAISLGQGANTIYF.

This clone is a singleton in its sample. In nucleotides, the CDR3 is TGTGCCAGCGCTCTCGGGACAGGGGGCGGCGGGGAGCTGTTTTTT. As protein: CASALGTGGGGELFF. The chain carries TRBV6-5 and TRBJ2-2, with 12 bases aligning to TRBD1. J lost 7 bases, V lost 8 bases, and 8 bases had no gene match. This CDR3 comprises 15 residues. Germline V CDR1 and CDR2: MNHEY, SVGAGI.

The chain combines TRBV29-1 with TRBJ1-2; unclear D gene. With 4 bases removed from V and 6 bases from J, the gap between germline ends came to 12 bases. This CDR3 contains 12 residues. CDR1 SQVTM and CDR2 ANQGSEA come from the germline V gene. The CDR3 protein is CSVARVTDGYTF. The DNA of the CDR3 is TGCAGCGTTGCTCGTGTTACGGATGGCTACACCTTC.

There are a few counts of this clone. The V gene is TRBV29-1, the J gene TRBJ1-1; 9 positions agree with TRBD1. The germline V gene has CDR1 SQVTM and CDR2 ANQGSEA. V shed 5 bases and J 0 bases; nucleotides not matched to a gene: 4. This CDR3 has 14 amino acids. The DNA of the CDR3 is TGCAGCGTTTCAAGGACAGGGGTGAACACTGAAGCTTTCTTT. Amino acids: CSVSRTGVNTEAFF.

This chain uses TRBV29-1 with TRBJ1-1; D unresolved. Germline CDR1 SQVTM, CDR2 ANQGSEA. V dropped 1 base and J dropped 8 bases, with 17 bases sitting between them. The CDR3 sequence is 14 residues long. CDR3 DNA: TGCAGCGTTGAAGCCCCGGACTCCGGCCCAGAAGCTTTCTTT. It is translated as CSVEAPDSGPEAFF.

The CDR3 loop reads CASSSLRAWDTQYF. In nucleotides, the CDR3 is TGCGCCAGCAGCTCCCTAAGAGCCTGGGATACGCAGTATTTT. V usage is TRBV4-1 and J usage is TRBJ2-3; the D is unclear. Germline V gene lookup returns CDR1 MGHRA and CDR2 YSYEKL. The V and J ends lost 5 bases and 6 bases respectively, with 15 bases between them. The CDR3 loop spans 14 amino acids.

The V gene is TRBV5-1, the J gene TRBJ2-3; D is perhaps TRBD2 (7 bases). The germline V and J ends were trimmed by 4 bases and 1 base, with 16 bases remaining between them. The CDR3 is made up of 16 amino acids. Germline lookup yields CDR1 SGHRS and CDR2 YFSETQ. The CDR3 spells CASSRGEGGGTDTQYF. DNA of the CDR3: TGCGCCAGCAGCAGGGGGGAGGGCGGTGGCACAGATACGCAGTATTTT.

This chain uses TRBV6-1 with TRBJ1-5; 7 bases align to TRBD1. In germline, CDR1 is MNHNS, CDR2 SASEGT. J gave up 8 bases and V 1 base, and 5 bases lay outside the gene matches. There are 14 residues in the CDR3. The CDR3 region is CASSEVDRDEPQHF. CDR3 coding DNA: TGTGCCAGCAGTGAAGTAGACAGGGACGAGCCCCAGCATTTT.

The genes are TRBV7-2 and TRBJ1-1; 7 nucleotides match TRBD1. Per the germline V gene, CDR1 is SGHTA and CDR2 is FQGNSA. This CDR3 spans 13 amino acids. With V trimmed by 4 bases and J by 8 bases, 7 bases remained unmatched. Here the CDR3 reads CASSYDRVGEAFF. The CDR3 DNA is TGTGCCAGCAGCTACGACAGGGTCGGGGAAGCTTTCTTT.

In its sample, this clone was seen a few times. For the CDR3, the DNA is TGTGCCAGCAGCCCTACAGGGGTATCGGAAGCTTTCTTT. It translates to CASSPTGVSEAFF. The rearrangement links TRBV25-1 to TRBJ1-1, with 7 bases lining up with TRBD1. The CDR3 spans 13 residues. V shed 6 bases and J 8 bases; nucleotides not matched to a gene: 9. In germline, CDR1 is MGHDK, CDR2 SYGVNS.

The gene calls are TRBV28 and TRBJ1-2, with TRBD1 identical over 7 bases. The CDR3 sequence is 16 residues long. In germline, CDR1 is MDHEN, CDR2 SYDVKM. Trimming removed 2 bases from V and 8 bases from J; junction bases left unmatched: 14. CDR3 protein: CASSLQGGSLGKGYTF. In nucleotides, the CDR3 is TGTGCCAGCAGTTTACAGGGGGGTAGTTTGGGAAAAGGCTACACCTTC.